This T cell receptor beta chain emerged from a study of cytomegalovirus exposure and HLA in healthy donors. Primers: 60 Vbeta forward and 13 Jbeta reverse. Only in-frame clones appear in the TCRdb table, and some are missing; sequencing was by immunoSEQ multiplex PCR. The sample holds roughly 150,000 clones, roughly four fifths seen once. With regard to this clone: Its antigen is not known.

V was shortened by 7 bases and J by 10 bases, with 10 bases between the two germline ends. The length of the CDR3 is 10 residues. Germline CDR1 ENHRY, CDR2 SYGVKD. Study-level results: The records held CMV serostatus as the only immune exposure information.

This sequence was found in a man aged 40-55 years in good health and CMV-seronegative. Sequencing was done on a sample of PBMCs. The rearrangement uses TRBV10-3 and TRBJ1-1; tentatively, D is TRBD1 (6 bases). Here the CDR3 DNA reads TGTGCCATCATACAGGGAGTAGCTTTCTTT. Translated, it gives CAIIQGVAFF.